This TCR beta chain came from a study of blood T cell repertoires in COVID-19. Study context: COVID-19 samples collected from the United States, Italy and Spain covered acute and convalescent phases. Nucleic acid was either cDNA or gDNA, and it came from T cells, B-cell-depleted T cells, or PBMCs.

Under the authors' procedure: Amplification of reference gene primers was used by the study to estimate nucleated cell counts. Profiled with immunoSEQ multiplex PCR; TCRdb holds only in-frame clones, not every one. That table is the source of V, J and clone size, and D and trimming were worked out from the DNA. Of under 400,000 clones listed, 90% are singletons. V was clipped by 4 bases and J by 4 bases; unmatched bases: 5. The CDR3 sequence is 15 residues long. CDR1 SGHTA and CDR2 FQGNSA come from the germline V gene. The origin of this receptor is a man between 18 and 35 years old with active or convalescent COVID-19. The genes are TRBV7-2 and TRBJ2-2; 8 bases match TRBD2. The source material was peripheral blood. This CDR3 reads CASSSSGSSTGELFF. CDR3 coding DNA: TGTGCCAGCAGCTCCAGCGGGAGTTCCACCGGGGAGCTGTTTTTT.